Listed below are T cell receptor beta chains from one sample, sequenced in a study of T cells after yellow fever vaccination. Each CDR3 protein is one row after TCRdb ran MiXCR on the 5' RACE reads. Of approximately 300,000 distinct CDR3 sequences listed, 10% to 15% are singletons. Sequences were derived from CD4+ T cells sorted from PBMCs, sampled 45 days after the yellow fever booster vaccination. These receptors all stem from a man aged 30-40 years who received the YFV17D yellow fever vaccine. Each CDR3 is given with its conserved first and last residue. A D gene is named only where the DNA matches it firmly. Clone size, where shown, is once, few, many, or a class for clones that have expanded.

d_gene	v_gene	abundance	j_gene	CDR3aa	CDR3nt
TRBD2	TRBV15	few	TRBJ2-3	CATSRDSLAGFTDTQYF	TGTGCCACCAGCAGAGATTCCTTAGCGGGTTTCACAGATACGCAGTATTTT
NA	TRBV7-8	few	TRBJ2-7	CASSFLGGTAAYEQYF	TGTGCCAGCAGCTTTCTTGGTGGCACAGCCGCCTACGAGCAGTACTTC
TRBD2	TRBV25-1	many	TRBJ2-1	CASSGGTSRVNNEQFF	TGTGCCAGCAGTGGAGGGACTAGCCGGGTCAACAATGAGCAGTTCTTC
NA	TRBV25-1	NA	TRBJ1-5	CASSHPGGQLSNQPQHF	TGTGCCAGCAGTCACCCGGGAGGTCAACTTAGCAATCAGCCCCAGCATTTT
TRBD2	TRBV7-2	few	TRBJ2-1	CASSFWGTSYNEQFF	TGTGCCAGCAGCTTCTGGGGGACTAGCTACAATGAGCAGTTCTTC
NA	TRBV7-2	NA	TRBJ2-2	CASSLSVGTGELFF	TGTGCCAGCAGCTTGAGTGTCGGGACCGGGGAGCTGTTTTTT
NA	TRBV27	few	TRBJ1-1	CASSTRTVNTEAFF	TGTGCCAGCAGTACAAGGACAGTGAACACTGAAGCTTTCTTT
TRBD2	TRBV29-1	many	TRBJ2-1	CSVTTIGGRGFNEQFF	TGCAGCGTAACTACGATAGGCGGGAGGGGTTTCAATGAGCAGTTCTTC
NA	TRBV20-1	NA	TRBJ1-1	CSAPKGTSNTEAFF	TGCAGTGCTCCAAAAGGGACATCGAACACTGAAGCTTTCTTT
TRBD2	TRBV10-3	NA	TRBJ2-1	CAINLGTSGSGSGEQFF	TGTGCCATCAATCTTGGGACTAGCGGGAGTGGGTCGGGGGAGCAGTTCTTC
NA	TRBV29-1	many	TRBJ2-7	CSVGGGDRYSSYEQYF	TGCAGCGTGGGGGGTGGGGACAGATATTCCTCCTACGAGCAGTACTTC
NA	TRBV19	NA	TRBJ1-6	CASSQDLSYSPLHF	TGTGCCAGTAGCCAAGACCTCAGCTATTCACCCCTCCACTTT
NA	TRBV7-2	few	TRBJ2-3	CASSPLVGSTDTQYF	TGTGCCAGCAGCCCCCTGGTTGGAAGCACAGATACGCAGTATTTT
NA	TRBV7-2	NA	TRBJ2-3	CASSLAMRTQYF	TGTGCCAGCAGCTTAGCGATGCGAACGCAGTATTTT
TRBD1	TRBV7-2	few	TRBJ2-1	CASSPTGGVSYNEQFF	TGTGCCAGCAGCCCGACAGGGGGCGTTTCCTACAATGAGCAGTTCTTC
NA	TRBV6-1	NA	TRBJ1-3	CASSTSLGTNSGNTIYF	TGTGCCAGCTCCACGTCCCTAGGGACGAACTCTGGAAACACCATATATTTT
TRBD1	TRBV7-2	few	TRBJ2-3	CASSQDRGADTQYF	TGTGCCAGCAGCCAGGACAGGGGGGCAGATACGCAGTATTTT
NA	TRBV6-6	few	TRBJ1-1	CASSYGDGEAFF	TGTGCCAGCAGTTACGGGGACGGTGAAGCTTTCTTT
TRBD2	TRBV30	NA	TRBJ2-1	CAWDTGTSYEQFF	TGTGCCTGGGATACCGGGACTAGTTATGAGCAGTTCTTC
NA	TRBV5-1	NA	TRBJ2-1	CASSTSSNPVNEQFF	TGCGCCAGCAGCACCTCTAGCAACCCGGTCAATGAGCAGTTCTTC
NA	TRBV12-3/TRBV12-4	NA	TRBJ2-5	CASSFTTGETQYF	TGTGCCAGCAGTTTCACCACTGGGGAGACCCAGTACTTC
TRBD1	TRBV19	NA	TRBJ2-7	CASSVQGAYEQYF	TGTGCCAGTAGCGTACAGGGGGCTTACGAGCAGTACTTC
NA	TRBV7-8	many	TRBJ1-1	CASSLLTGNTPSGEAFF	TGTGCCAGCAGCTTATTGACCGGCAACACTCCTTCCGGTGAAGCTTTCTTT
TRBD2	TRBV6-5	many	TRBJ2-1	CASSRLAGGLYNEQFF	TGTGCCAGCAGTCGACTAGCGGGAGGTCTCTACAATGAGCAGTTCTTC
TRBD2	TRBV6-4	many	TRBJ2-1	CASSERLAGGPSGNEQFF	TGTGCCAGCAGTGAGAGGTTAGCGGGAGGGCCCTCGGGCAATGAGCAGTTCTTC
TRBD2	TRBV20-1	NA	TRBJ2-3	CSAPLAGAPDTQYF	TGCAGTGCTCCTCTAGCGGGAGCTCCAGATACGCAGTATTTT
NA	TRBV14	few	TRBJ2-1	CASSQDSVAGGQFF	TGTGCCAGCAGCCAAGATTCCGTTGCCGGTGGGCAGTTCTTC
TRBD1	TRBV29-1	few	TRBJ1-4	CSGRQGANEKLFF	TGCAGCGGAAGACAGGGGGCAAATGAAAAACTGTTTTTT
NA	TRBV7-3	many	TRBJ1-1	CASSLTPPSEAFF	TGTGCCAGCAGCTTAACCCCGCCTTCTGAAGCTTTCTTT
NA	TRBV28	few	TRBJ1-5	CASSSRPVSNQPQHF	TGTGCCAGCAGTTCCCGTCCGGTAAGCAATCAGCCCCAGCATTTT
NA	TRBV5-6	few	TRBJ2-3	CASSLKDSYSDTQYF	TGTGCCAGCAGCTTGAAGGACAGCTACTCGGATACGCAGTATTTT
NA	TRBV5-4	NA	TRBJ1-4	CASSKNREPNEKLFF	TGTGCCAGCAGCAAGAACAGGGAGCCTAATGAAAAACTGTTTTTT
TRBD1	TRBV28	NA	TRBJ2-5	CASRWTGRETQYF	TGTGCCAGCAGGTGGACAGGGCGAGAGACCCAGTACTTC
NA	TRBV5-1	few	TRBJ2-3	CASSLTHPTDTQYF	TGCGCCAGCAGCTTGACTCATCCCACAGATACGCAGTATTTT
NA	TRBV4-3	few	TRBJ2-3	CASSQEPAGVGADTQYF	TGCGCCAGCAGCCAAGAACCCGCAGGGGTGGGGGCAGATACGCAGTATTTT
NA	TRBV18	few	TRBJ2-7	CASSAASATVEQYF	TGTGCCAGCTCCGCGGCTAGCGCGACGGTGGAGCAGTACTTC
TRBD2	TRBV7-2	few	TRBJ2-7	CASTKGAGGLEQYF	TGTGCCAGCACCAAGGGAGCGGGAGGTCTCGAGCAGTACTTC
NA	TRBV20-1	NA	TRBJ2-7	CSARVPRTGEQYF	TGCAGTGCTAGAGTACCCAGGACGGGGGAGCAGTACTTC
TRBD2	TRBV3-1	NA	TRBJ2-7	CASSPRGGGEQYF	TGTGCCAGCAGCCCACGCGGGGGAGGCGAGCAGTACTTC
TRBD1	TRBV30	NA	TRBJ2-7	CAWTPGTGGPYF	TGTGCCTGGACGCCCGGGACAGGGGGCCCGTACTTC